This passage covers 10 T cell receptor beta chains from one sample sequenced in a study of T-cell reconstitution after alpha-beta-depleted transplantation in children. The TCRbeta library was prepared with unique molecular identifiers. In TCRdb, the PCR reads were re-called with MiXCR into one record per CDR3 protein. The data contain some 450,000 distinct CDR3 sequences, 43% of them seen just once; the ten biggest clones take up 25% to 30%. Sequencing was performed on PBMCs, taken before TCRalphabeta/CD19-depleted stem cell transplant. Receptor source: a girl aged 2 to 10 with aplastic anemia, due to receive a stem cell transplant.

The CDR3 loop reads CAISELGLNEQYF. In DNA form, the CDR3 reads TGTGCCATCAGTGAGTTGGGACTTAACGAGCAGTACTTC. The chain couples TRBV10-3 to TRBJ2-7; D possibly corresponds to TRBD2 (6 bases). The CDR3 spans 13 residues. The V gene lost 1 base and the J gene lost 5 bases, with 9 bases spanning the gap. Germline values: CDR1 ENHRY, CDR2 SYGVKD.

This clonotype was recorded at least ten times. This CDR3 is CASSLPRTRAGEQYF. The DNA for the CDR3 is TGTGCCAGCAGCCTCCCTAGGACTAGGGCGGGCGAGCAGTACTTC. The chain combines TRBV28 with TRBJ2-7; 7 nucleotides match TRBD2. The ends lost 6 bases at V and 6 bases at J; junction bases unmatched: 14. The CDR3 runs to 15 residues. Germline V lookup: CDR1 MDHEN, CDR2 SYDVKM.

V gene TRBV5-5 combines with J gene TRBJ2-5; 10 nucleotides agree with TRBD2. With 4 bases clipped from V and 5 bases from J, the junction kept 11 bases outside the gene matches. CDR1 is SGHKS and CDR2 is YYEKEE in the germline V gene (reference sequence). This CDR3 has 16 residues. CDR3 DNA sequence: TGTGCCAGCAGCCGGACTAGCGGAGGGTTCGGTGAGACCCAGTACTTC. It is translated as CASSRTSGGFGETQYF.

This clonotype was counted many times. The rearrangement uses TRBV20-1 and TRBJ1-5; D perhaps matches TRBD1 (5 bases). V was trimmed by 6 bases and J by 0 bases, leaving 12 bases between them. Germline V gives CDR1 DFQATT, CDR2 SNEGSKA (reference sequence). This CDR3 is 14 amino acids long. This CDR3 is CSARGGSSNQPQHF. The CDR3 DNA sequence: TGCAGTGCAAGGGGAGGGAGTAGCAATCAGCCCCAGCATTTT.

CDR3 protein: CSVGGGVAGELFF. DNA for the CDR3: TGCAGCGTTGGAGGCGGGGTGGCCGGGGAGCTGTTTTTT. This chain connects TRBV29-1 to TRBJ2-2, with D possibly matching TRBD2 (6 bases). Germline CDR1 SQVTM, CDR2 ANQGSEA. The CDR3 extends over 13 amino acids. The ends were cut back, 4 bases at V and 6 bases at J, with 12 bases in the middle.

This clonotype appeared a few times. The DNA of the CDR3 is TGTGCCAGCAGCGGGGGACATAAAGCTGAGCAGTTCTTC. It encodes CASSGGHKAEQFF. The chain uses TRBV9 and TRBJ2-1, with a possible D match to TRBD1 (6 bases). Trimming took off 3 bases at V and 9 bases at J, with 13 bases between the two ends. This CDR3 has 13 amino acids. CDR1 is SGDLS, CDR2 YYNGEE, per germline.

The V and J genes are TRBV5-8 and TRBJ2-1; 9 positions agree with TRBD1. Unmatched junction bases numbered 8, after V lost 4 bases and J lost 3 bases. CDR1 SGHTS and CDR2 YDEGEE come from the germline V gene. The CDR3 runs to 16 residues. The CDR3 DNA reads as TGTGCCAGCAGCCTATCCCCGGGACAGGGCTACAATGAGCAGTTCTTC. Translated, it gives CASSLSPGQGYNEQFF.

The chain has TRBV21-1 and TRBJ2-7; the table names TRBD2, a call not compared with the DNA. TRBV21-1 is annotated as a pseudogene. The CDR3 is made up of 15 amino acids. CDR3 bases: TGTGCCAGCAGCCTTCCAGCGGGGGGCTCCTACGAGCAGTACTTC. This gives the protein CASSLPAGGSYEQYF.

In this sample, this clonotype turned up a few times. The chain recombines TRBV27 with TRBJ1-2; D remains unclear. This CDR3 is built from 14 residues. Trimming shortened V by 0 bases and J by 2 bases, and 7 bases separated the two germline ends. Germline V gene data show CDR1 as MNHEY and CDR2 as SMNVEV (reference sequence). The CDR3 sequence is CASSLSWGNYGYTF. In DNA form, the CDR3 reads TGTGCCAGCAGTTTATCTTGGGGAAACTATGGCTACACCTTC.

This clonotype was found once. This rearrangement joins TRBV29-1 to TRBJ2-4; TRBD1 is a possible D gene (5 bases). Trimming took off 2 bases at V and 4 bases at J, with 15 bases between the two ends. The germline V gene has CDR1 SQVTM and CDR2 ANQGSEA. The CDR3 is 15 residues long. CDR3 DNA: TGCAGCGTTGAAATTAGGGGAATACTTAAAAACATTCAGTACTTC. Its translation is CSVEIRGILKNIQYF.